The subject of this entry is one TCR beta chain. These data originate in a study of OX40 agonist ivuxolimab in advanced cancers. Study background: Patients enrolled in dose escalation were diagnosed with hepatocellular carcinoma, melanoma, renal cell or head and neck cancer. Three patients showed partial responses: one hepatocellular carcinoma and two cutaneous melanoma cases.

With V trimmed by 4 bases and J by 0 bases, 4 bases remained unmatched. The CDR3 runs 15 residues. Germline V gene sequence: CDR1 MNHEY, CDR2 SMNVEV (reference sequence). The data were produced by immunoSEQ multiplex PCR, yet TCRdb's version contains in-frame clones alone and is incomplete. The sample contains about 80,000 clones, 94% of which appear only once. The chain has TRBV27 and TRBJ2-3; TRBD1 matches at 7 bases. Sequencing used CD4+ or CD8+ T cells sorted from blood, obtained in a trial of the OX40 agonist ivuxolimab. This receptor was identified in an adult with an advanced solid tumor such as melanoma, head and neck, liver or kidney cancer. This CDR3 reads CASSSRQGSTDTQYF. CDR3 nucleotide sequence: TGTGCCAGCAGTTCTAGACAGGGAAGCACAGATACGCAGTATTTT.